These T cell receptor beta chains were read from a single sample in a study of T cell changes during pregnancy in multiple sclerosis. Sequencing used immunoSEQ multiplex PCR; TCRdb keeps in-frame clones, though not all of them. The sample records tens of thousands of clones, 80% to 95% being singletons. Source: peripheral blood, taken in the third trimester of pregnancy. The receptors derive from a female donor in good health, enrolled as a control in a pregnancy study. CDR3s include the opening cysteine and the closing phenylalanine or tryptophan. A D gene is named only where the DNA matches it firmly. Not every row has a clone size; where given, it reads once, few, many or a size class.

d_call j_call v_call clone_size cdr3_nt cdr3_aa
TRBD1 TRBJ1-2 TRBV10-3 once TGTGCCATCAGTCCCCCGGGACAGAACTATGGCTACACCTTC CAISPPGQNYGYTF
TRBD2 TRBJ2-1 TRBV10-3 NA TGTGCCTCCACCGGCGGGACTAGCGGCTACAATGAGCAGTTCTTC CASTGGTSGYNEQFF
NA TRBJ2-1 TRBV28 NA TGTGCCAGCAGCCAGGGTACTTACAATGAGCAGTTCTTC CASSQGTYNEQFF
NA TRBJ2-7 TRBV27 NA TGTGCCAGCAGTCCTACTAGCTACTTCGCACGCGAGCAGTACTTC CASSPTSYFAREQYF
NA TRBJ2-4 TRBV30 NA TGTGCCTGGAGTGTAGGGGCAGTATTTTCTCCCGGAAACATTCAGTACTTC CAWSVGAVFSPGNIQYF
NA TRBJ2-7 TRBV27 NA TGTGCCAGCAGTTCCTCCAGCGGTGCGACCTACGAGCAGTACTTC CASSSSSGATYEQYF
NA TRBJ1-5 TRBV19 NA TGTGCCAGTAGTATATGGTTAGGGAGGGATCAGCCCCAGCATTTT CASSIWLGRDQPQHF
TRBD2 TRBJ2-7 TRBV6-5 NA TGTGCCAGCAGTTATCCGGGGGGACTGTACGAGCAGTACTTC CASSYPGGLYEQYF
TRBD1 TRBJ2-7 TRBV6-6 once TGTGCCAGCAGTTACGACAGGGGAACCTACGAGCAGTACTTC CASSYDRGTYEQYF
TRBD1 TRBJ1-5 TRBV2 NA TGTGCCAGCAGTGCAAGGACAGGGACGAGCAATCAGCCCCAGCATTTT CASSARTGTSNQPQHF
TRBD2 TRBJ2-1 TRBV13 once TGTGCCAGCAGCGAGGAACCGGGACTAGCGTACAATGAGCAGTTCTTC CASSEEPGLAYNEQFF
NA TRBJ1-5 TRBV6-1 once TGTGCCAGCAGTGACGCAGGGTATAGCAATCAGCCCCAGCATTTT CASSDAGYSNQPQHF
NA TRBJ2-7 TRBV27 NA TGTGCCAGCAGTTTATCGATAAGGGAGGAGCGGTCCTACGAGCAGTACTTC CASSLSIREERSYEQYF
NA TRBJ2-7 TRBV18 NA TGTGCCAGCTCACGCACAGCCGGGACCTACGAGCAGTACTTC CASSRTAGTYEQYF
NA TRBJ2-7 TRBV2 NA TGTGCCAGCAGTAGGGGTGACTACGAGCAGTACTTC CASSRGDYEQYF
NA TRBJ2-1 TRBV27 NA TGTGCCAGCAGTTTCCTCGGGAGAAGTACCAATGAGCAGTTCTTC CASSFLGRSTNEQFF
NA TRBJ1-2 TRBV12-5 NA TGTGCTAGTGGTTTGGTACCCGTGGGGGCCTATGGCTACACCTTC CASGLVPVGAYGYTF
TRBD1 TRBJ2-7 TRBV6-1 NA TGTGCCAGCAGGTCCGGGACAGCCATTTCCAGGCAGTACTTC CASRSGTAISRQYF
NA TRBJ1-3 TRBV7-9 once TGTGCCAGCAGCGGCATCTTCTTCTCTGGAAACACCATATATTTT CASSGIFFSGNTIYF
NA TRBJ1-1 TRBV5-6 NA TGTGCCAGCAGCCCCAGGTTGGGGGGAAGGAGGACTGAAGCTTTCTTT CASSPRLGGRRTEAFF